One sample yielded the 30 T cell receptor beta chains listed below, sequenced in a study of Ad26.COV2.S vaccination and SARS-CoV-2 variants listed by TCRdb under 2021. The meaning of the sample's treatment or condition label: 15 to 20 received Ad26.COV2.S at low or high dose, single or two shots; a few received placebo; per-sample allocation not given. For vaccine and placebo recipients, repertoires were sequenced using samples collected on day 63 after the first injection. The library was generated by the immunoSEQ multiplex PCR assay. The clones in this table, taken by TCRdb from immuneACCESS, are in-frame only. Not every clone is retained; where verified, under half of the shortfall comes from an unresolved V gene, and the cause of the rest is unknown. This sample comprises more than 300,000 clones, around four fifths of them detected only once. The ten largest clones add up to 2% to 2.5% of the sample.

The sample here was peripheral blood, taken in a trial of Ad26.COV2.S vaccine versus placebo. These receptors were taken from a person aged 18-60 years who received the Ad26.COV2.S COVID-19 vaccine or a placebo.

This clone has a single count. This rearrangement joins TRBV5-1 to TRBJ2-1; 14 bases are a match to TRBD2. Germline-derived CDR1 and CDR2 are SGHRS and YFSETQ. V shed 4 bases, J shed 2 bases, and the junction held 5 bases outside the gene matches. The length of the CDR3 is 17 residues. The CDR3 DNA follows: TGCGCCAGCAGCAGGGGGACTAGCGGGGGCCCCTACAATGAGCAGTTCTTC. Translation gives CASSRGTSGGPYNEQFF.

This rearrangement joins TRBV28 to TRBJ2-4; TRBD1 matches 9 bases. V was pared by 11 bases and J by 8 bases, with 19 bases of the junction left unmatched. There are 16 residues in the CDR3. CDR1 and CDR2 (germline): MDHEN, SYDVKM. CDR3 in DNA: TGTGCCGTTCGGGGACAGGGAGGGAGTTATAGGGACATTCAGTACTTC. It encodes CAVRGQGGSYRDIQYF.

The chain couples TRBV5-6 to TRBJ1-2; D gene ambiguous. Germline V CDR1 and CDR2: SGHDT, YYEEEE. V dropped 0 bases and J dropped 4 bases, with 10 bases sitting between them. The length of the CDR3 is 14 residues. The CDR3 reads CASSLGPSGYGYTF. The CDR3 bases are TGTGCCAGCAGCTTGGGACCCTCTGGCTATGGCTACACCTTC.

The gene calls are TRBV5-1 and TRBJ1-5, with 11 bases aligning to TRBD1. CDR3 length equals 15 residues. V dropped 4 bases and J dropped 2; count of bases not matched to a gene: 2. Germline values: CDR1 SGHRS, CDR2 YFSETQ. The DNA of the CDR3 is TGCGCCAGCAGCCGGACAGGGGGCCGCAATCAGCCCCAGCATTTT. Its translation: CASSRTGGRNQPQHF.

CDR3 sequence: CASKGSWFTDTQYF. CDR3 DNA: TGTGCCAGCAAAGGGAGTTGGTTCACAGATACGCAGTATTTT. The J gene is TRBJ2-3, the V gene TRBV7-2; D is possibly TRBD2 (5 bases). Trimming removed 7 bases at V and 2 bases at J, with 13 bases between. Germline lookup yields CDR1 SGHTA and CDR2 FQGNSA. The CDR3 has 14 amino acids.

The V call is TRBV2, the J call TRBJ1-5; TRBD1 might be the D (6 bases). Germline CDR1 SNHLY, CDR2 FYNNEI. CDR3 size: 15 residues. V lost 4 bases and J lost 5, with 15 bases in between. Here the CDR3 DNA reads TGTGCCAGCAGTGGGGAGACAGGAGATTATCAGCCCCAGCATTTT. This encodes CASSGETGDYQPQHF.

The gene calls are TRBV7-9 and TRBJ2-3; the match to TRBD2 covers 7 bases. V lost 4 bases to trimming and J lost 3 bases; unmatched junction nucleotides: 16. The CDR3 covers 18 residues. Germline-derived CDR1 and CDR2 are SEHNR and FQNEAQ (reference sequence). The CDR3: CASSSPGLAEGTTDTQYF. The CDR3 bases are TGTGCCAGCAGCTCCCCGGGGCTAGCGGAGGGAACTACAGATACGCAGTATTTT.

This rearrangement joins TRBV27 to TRBJ1-2; 7 bases map to TRBD1. The CDR3 spans 15 residues. CDR1 is MNHEY and CDR2 is SMNVEV in the germline V gene (reference sequence). Losses at the gene ends were 3 bases for V and 4 bases for J; bases not matched to a gene: 8. CDR3 bases: TGTGCCAGCAGTTTCACCCCGGGACAGACCTATGGCTACACCTTC. Residues: CASSFTPGQTYGYTF.

The rearrangement joins TRBV9 to TRBJ2-1, with 13 bases identical to TRBD2. CDR3 size: 18 residues. Germline-derived CDR1 and CDR2 are SGDLS and YYNGEE. V gave up 0 bases and J gave up 5 bases; unmatched junction bases: 8. The CDR3 DNA reads as TGTGCCAGCAGCGTAGGACTAGCGGGGGGCCGCGGGAACAATGAGCAGTTCTTC. Translating gives CASSVGLAGGRGNNEQFF.

J is TRBJ1-2 and V is TRBV5-1; no clear D gene. The CDR3 has 15 residues. With 0 bases removed from V and 6 bases from J, the gap between germline ends came to 15 bases. Per germline, CDR1 SGHRS and CDR2 YFSETQ. The CDR3 DNA sequence: TGCGCCAGCAGCTTGGTCGCCGGGAGTCAAGATGGCTACACCTTC. It encodes CASSLVAGSQDGYTF.

This chain links TRBV19 with TRBJ1-3; D gene unclear. Germline V lookup: CDR1 LNHDA, CDR2 SQIVND (reference sequence). The CDR3 has 16 amino acids. Deletions cut 1 base from V and 2 bases from J, with 12 bases between. This chain's CDR3 is CASSIGPRQTGNTIYF. The CDR3 nucleotides read TGTGCCAGTAGTATAGGGCCCCGGCAAACTGGAAACACCATATATTTT.

Only a few counts were recorded for this clone. The rearrangement links TRBV7-9 to TRBJ2-3; the D is unclear. Trimming left V 7 bases short and J 2 bases short, with 13 bases between. The CDR3 spans 14 residues. The germline V gene encodes CDR1 SEHNR and CDR2 FQNEAQ (reference sequence). As DNA, the CDR3 is TGTGCCAGCACCAAGGGCACTTTCACAGATACGCAGTATTTT. It encodes CASTKGTFTDTQYF. Full variable domain (missing parts from reference TRBV7-9 and TRBJ2-3): DTGVSQNPRHKITKRGQNVTFRCDPISEHNRLYWYRQTLGQGPEFLTYFQNEAQLEKSRLLSDRFSAERPKGSFSTLEIQRTEQGDSAMYLCASTKGTFTDTQYFGPGTRLTVL.

The chain combines TRBV6-1 with TRBJ1-2; 7 bases match TRBD1. CDR1 and CDR2 from the germline V gene are MNHNS and SASEGT. The CDR3 has 14 residues. The ends lost 0 bases at V and 7 bases at J; junction bases unmatched: 5. The CDR3 loop is CASSEAEGAGGYTF. The CDR3 nucleotides read TGTGCCAGCAGTGAAGCCGAGGGGGCAGGTGGCTACACCTTC.

The CDR3 nucleotides are TGTGCCACCACCCCGCCGGGGCCCGGGAGGAATCAGCCCCAGCATTTT. Amino acid sequence: CATTPPGPGRNQPQHF. This chain links TRBV28 with TRBJ1-5; the D gene is possibly TRBD1 (5 bases). Germline V gene sequence: CDR1 MDHEN, CDR2 SYDVKM. V was cut by 10 bases and J by 4 bases, with 23 bases left in between. The CDR3 is made up of 16 amino acids.

The gene calls are TRBV28 and TRBJ2-4, with 8 nucleotides matching TRBD2. The V and J ends lost 6 bases and 6 bases, in that order; junction bases with no gene match: 13. Per the germline V gene, CDR1 is MDHEN and CDR2 is SYDVKM. The CDR3 sequence is 16 residues long. CDR3 in amino acids: CASSLREGRGSNIQYF. CDR3 nucleotide sequence: TGTGCCAGCAGCCTCCGGGAGGGCCGTGGTTCAAACATTCAGTACTTC.

The chain couples TRBV2 to TRBJ2-3, with 10 bases lining up with TRBD2. V shed 2 bases, J shed 1 base, and the junction held 9 bases outside the gene matches. The CDR3 consists of 18 residues. Germline CDR1 is SNHLY and CDR2 is FYNNEI. CDR3 bases: TGTGCCAGCAGTGAAATGAAGGTAGCGGGGGGCCGCACAGATACGCAGTATTTT. Encoded protein: CASSEMKVAGGRTDTQYF.

The chain links TRBV3-1 (or the pseudogene TRBV3-2) to TRBJ1-3; D gene unclear. Trimming pared 4 bases from V and 1 base from J, leaving 11 bases between. Germline V gives CDR1 LGHDT, CDR2 YNNKEL (reference sequence). The CDR3 consists of 15 residues. The CDR3 spells CASSLTRLSGNTIYF. The CDR3 DNA reads as TGTGCCAGCAGCCTCACCCGTTTATCTGGAAACACCATATATTTT.

The chain recombines TRBV7-3 with TRBJ2-1; the match to TRBD1 covers 9 bases. V gave up 3 bases and J gave up 2 bases; unmatched junction bases: 2. There are 15 residues in the CDR3. Germline loops: CDR1 SGHTA, CDR2 FQGTGA. CDR3 loop: CASSFDRGTYNEQFF. The CDR3 DNA is TGTGCCAGCAGCTTCGACAGGGGGACCTACAATGAGCAGTTCTTC. Full variable domain (remainder filled in from reference TRBV7-3 and TRBJ2-1): GAGVSQTPSNKVTEKGKYVELRCDPISGHTALYWYRQSLGQGPEFLIYFQGTGAADDSGLPNDRFFAVRPEGSVSTLKIQRTERGDSAVYLCASSFDRGTYNEQFFGPGTRLTVL.

The chain employs TRBV3-1 (or the pseudogene TRBV3-2) and TRBJ1-2; D perhaps matches TRBD1 (5 bases). V was trimmed by 0 bases and J by 6 bases, leaving 14 bases between them. Per the germline V gene, CDR1 is LGHDT and CDR2 is YNNKEL (reference sequence). The CDR3 length is 15 residues. CDR3 in amino acids: CASSQESQGRHGYTF. The DNA of the CDR3 is TGTGCCAGCAGCCAAGAATCGCAGGGTCGGCATGGCTACACCTTC.

The chain has TRBV29-1 and TRBJ2-7; 9 bases agree with TRBD1. Germline V gene data show CDR1 as SQVTM and CDR2 as ANQGSEA. This CDR3 has 14 amino acids. Trimming at V came to 6 bases and at J to 3 bases, leaving 9 bases not matched to a gene. The DNA of the CDR3 is TGCAGCGTAAAACCGGGACAGGGCATCTACGAGCAGTACTTC. This codes for CSVKPGQGIYEQYF.

V is TRBV11-2 and J is TRBJ2-5; possibly TRBD1 or TRBD2 for D (5 bases each). The germline CDR1 and CDR2 sequences are SGHAT and FQNNGV. With 10 bases removed from V and 4 bases from J, the gap between germline ends came to 19 bases. This CDR3 region has 14 residues. The CDR3 coding sequence is TGTGCCACACAGCTGGGGACCGAGGGAGAGACCCAGTACTTC. Translation gives CATQLGTEGETQYF.

The chain uses TRBV27 and TRBJ2-5, with 12 bases that match TRBD2. The CDR3 extends over 16 amino acids. V lost 1 base to trimming and J lost 5 bases; unmatched junction nucleotides: 5. CDR1 MNHEY and CDR2 SMNVEV come from the germline V gene (reference sequence). The CDR3 region has the DNA TGTGCCAGCAGTTTATTGCTAGCGGGGGGGCTGGAGACCCAGTACTTC. It is translated as CASSLLLAGGLETQYF.

V and J are TRBV5-1 and TRBJ1-1, with 8 bases fitting TRBD1. This CDR3 comprises 16 residues. Germline CDR1 reads SGHRS; CDR2 reads YFSETQ. The V gene end was trimmed by 3 bases and the J gene end by 1 base; junction bases not matched to a gene: 8. The CDR3 nucleotides read TGCGCCAGCAGCTCGTACGGAGGACAGGGGAACACTGAAGCTTTCTTT. This translates into CASSSYGGQGNTEAFF.

The J gene is TRBJ2-2, the V gene TRBV19; no firm D call. Trimming pared 3 bases from V and 4 bases from J, leaving 9 bases between. Germline loops: CDR1 LNHDA, CDR2 SQIVND (reference sequence). The CDR3 is 14 amino acids. The DNA of the CDR3 is TGTGCCAGTAGTATCGGCCAGACCACCGGGGAGCTGTTTTTT. It encodes CASSIGQTTGELFF.

There are a few counts of this clone. This rearrangement joins TRBV5-5 to TRBJ1-2; D is undetermined. The germline V and J ends were trimmed by 4 bases and 3 bases, with 16 bases remaining between them. This CDR3 comprises 15 residues. Germline CDR1 SGHKS, CDR2 YYEKEE (reference sequence). The CDR3 loop reads CASSPPPALDYGYTF. In DNA form, the CDR3 reads TGTGCCAGCAGCCCCCCCCCAGCACTTGACTATGGCTACACCTTC.

The chain combines TRBV7-9 with TRBJ2-2, with 7 bases aligning to TRBD1. Germline V gene sequence: CDR1 SEHNR, CDR2 FQNEAQ (reference sequence). The CDR3 spans 15 residues. V trimming: 4 bases; J trimming: 3 bases; junction bases outside the gene matches: 5. The CDR3 reads CASSYGTAYTGELFF. The DNA for the CDR3 is TGTGCCAGCAGCTACGGGACAGCTTACACCGGGGAGCTGTTTTTT.

J is TRBJ1-6 and V is TRBV11-1, with D unresolved. Germline-derived CDR1 and CDR2 are SGHAT and FQDESV (reference sequence). The CDR3 length is 13 residues. V was clipped by 1 base and J by 8 bases, with 6 bases between them. For the CDR3, the DNA is TGTGCCAGCAGCTTAGTCTCCGATTCACCCCTCCACTTT. This codes for CASSLVSDSPLHF.

The chain uses TRBV6-1 and TRBJ1-5; the D is unclear. The CDR3 runs 16 residues. Germline loops: CDR1 MNHNS, CDR2 SASEGT. Trimming left V 1 base short and J 9 bases short, with 19 bases between. The DNA of the CDR3 is TGTGCCAGCAGTGAAGAGAGTATGAGTTACCGGGGGCCCCAGCATTTT. Protein product: CASSEESMSYRGPQHF.

The J gene is TRBJ2-7, the V gene TRBV27; D is tentatively TRBD1 or TRBD2 (5 bases each). The CDR3 sequence is 13 residues long. Germline CDR1 and CDR2: MNHEY and SMNVEV (reference sequence). V was shortened by 2 bases and J by 2 bases, with 7 bases between the two germline ends. The CDR3 DNA is TGTGCCAGCAGTTTAAGAGGGGCCTACGAGCAGTACTTC. Protein sequence: CASSLRGAYEQYF.

The chain uses TRBV9 and TRBJ2-5, with D possibly TRBD1 on 6 matching bases. Germline loops: CDR1 SGDLS, CDR2 YYNGEE. The CDR3 contains 13 residues. Trimming took 5 bases from V and 1 from J, leaving 9 bases between them. This CDR3 is CASRETGQETQYF. CDR3 nucleotide sequence: TGTGCCAGCAGAGAGACAGGCCAAGAGACCCAGTACTTC.